This TCR beta chain stems from a study of control samples from healthy donors and cancer patients. V shed 6 bases and J 6 bases; nucleotides not matched to a gene: 6. The CDR3 extends over 13 amino acids. Looked up from germline, CDR1 is KGHSH and CDR2 is LQKENI. Only in-frame clones appear in the TCRdb table, and some are missing; sequencing was by immunoSEQ multiplex PCR. The profile covers 250,000 to 300,000 clones, with about four fifths appearing a single time and about 14% taken by the ten largest. The chain combines TRBV18 with TRBJ1-1; 8 nucleotides line up with TRBD1. The sample comprised PBMCs. This TCR came from a woman in her fifties or sixties with lung cancer. The CDR3 DNA reads as TGTGCCAGCTCGCTCGACAGGGGCCCTGAAGCTTTCTTT. Its protein product is CASSLDRGPEAFF.